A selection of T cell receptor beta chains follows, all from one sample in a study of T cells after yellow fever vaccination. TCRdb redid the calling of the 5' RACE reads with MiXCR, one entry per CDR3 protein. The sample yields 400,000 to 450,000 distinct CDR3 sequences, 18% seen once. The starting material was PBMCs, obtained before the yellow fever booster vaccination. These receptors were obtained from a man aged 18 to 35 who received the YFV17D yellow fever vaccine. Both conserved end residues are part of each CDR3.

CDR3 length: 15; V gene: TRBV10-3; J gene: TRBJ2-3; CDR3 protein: CAISTGTTSTDTQYF
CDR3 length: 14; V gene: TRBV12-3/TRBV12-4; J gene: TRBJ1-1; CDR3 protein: CASTPGRASTEAFF
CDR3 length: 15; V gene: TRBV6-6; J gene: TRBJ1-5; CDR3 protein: CASTQALVGNQPQHF
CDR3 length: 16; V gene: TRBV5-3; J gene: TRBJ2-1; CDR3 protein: CARSCPRLAGGGEQFF
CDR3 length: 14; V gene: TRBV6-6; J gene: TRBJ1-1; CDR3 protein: CASALTGVYTEAFF
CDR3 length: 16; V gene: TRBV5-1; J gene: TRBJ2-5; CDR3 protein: CASSLGRERYQETQYF
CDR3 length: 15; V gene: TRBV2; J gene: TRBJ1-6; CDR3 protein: CASSEQGPDNSPLHF
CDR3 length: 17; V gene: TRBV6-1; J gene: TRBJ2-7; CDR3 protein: CASKGSPRDRGSYEQYF
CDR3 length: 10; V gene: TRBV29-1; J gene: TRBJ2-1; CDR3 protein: CSYGGTEQFF
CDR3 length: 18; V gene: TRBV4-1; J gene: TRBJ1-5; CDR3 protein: CASSHPDGGIGRDQPQHF
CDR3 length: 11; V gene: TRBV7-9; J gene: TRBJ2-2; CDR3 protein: CASAFPGELFF
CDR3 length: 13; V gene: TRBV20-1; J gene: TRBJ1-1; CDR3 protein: CSARPDSYTEAFF
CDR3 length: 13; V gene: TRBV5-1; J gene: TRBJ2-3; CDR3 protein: CASSGLGTDTQYF